This entry lists 5 T cell receptor beta chains sequenced from one sample in a study of CD8 T cells in ankylosing spondylitis. Study conclusions and caveats: It appeared that ankylosing spondylitis blood was characterized by a TCR beta motif of several highly homologous variants.

These TCRs' antigens remain unknown. In TCRdb, the 5' RACE reads were re-called with MiXCR into one record per CDR3 protein. The table has around 770,000 distinct CDR3 sequences, 15% to 20% seen once. Sequencing was done on a sample of blood, either unsorted or a sorted T cell fraction (not recorded which). The receptors originated from a male donor with ankylosing spondylitis.

The chain has TRBV20-1 and TRBJ2-7; possibly TRBD2 for D (6 bases). V lost 5 bases and J 4 bases, leaving 24 bases between the germline ends. The CDR3 loop spans 16 amino acids. Per germline, CDR1 DFQATT and CDR2 SNEGSKA (reference sequence). CDR3 sequence reads: CSARRGLTPEGYEQYF. The CDR3 bases are TGCAGTGCTCGGAGAGGACTAACTCCCGAGGGATACGAGCAGTACTTC.

This clonotype was detected only a few times. CDR3 coding DNA: TGTGCCAGCAGCTCCCCCTCAGTACACGAGCAGTACTTC. It translates to CASSSPSVHEQYF. V usage is TRBV7-8 and J usage is TRBJ2-7, with D uncertain. The V end lost 4 bases, the J end lost 5 bases, and 12 bases lay between the germline ends. CDR1 SGHVS and CDR2 FQNEAQ come from the germline V gene. The CDR3 spans 13 residues.

This clonotype was seen a handful of times. The rearrangement joins TRBV7-2 to TRBJ2-1, with 9 bases that match TRBD2. Germline V gene lookup returns CDR1 SGHTA and CDR2 FQGNSA. The junction had 12 bases not matched to a gene; V was cut back by 5 bases and J by 7 bases. This CDR3 has 16 amino acids. CDR3 coding DNA: TGTGCCAGCAGCCCGAGTGGTGCGGGAGGGGAAAATGAGCAGTTCTTC. Translation gives CASSPSGAGGENEQFF.

This clonotype turned up a few times. The J gene is TRBJ2-7, the V gene TRBV5-1; 7 bases map to TRBD2. With V trimmed by 4 bases and J by 5 bases, 15 bases remained unmatched. Per germline, CDR1 SGHRS and CDR2 YFSETQ. The CDR3 spans 16 residues. CDR3 in amino acids: CASSPSGGGRFNEQYF. CDR3 DNA sequence: TGCGCCAGCAGCCCGTCGGGGGGAGGGAGGTTCAACGAGCAGTACTTC.

This clonotype appeared a few times. This chain links TRBV12-3 or TRBV12-4 with TRBJ1-2; D ambiguous. V was trimmed by 5 bases and J by 5 bases, leaving 15 bases between them. CDR3 length: 14 residues. CDR3 coding DNA: TGTGCCAGCAGTCCCAACGGCAGATTATATGGCTACACCTTC. Translating it yields CASSPNGRLYGYTF.